The sample holds many counts of the clone carrying this TCR beta chain. Its antigen remains unidentified. With the read ending 3 residues before the CDR3 end, the germline J gene is used to fill in that end. Germline V gene lookup returns CDR1 MGHRA and CDR2 YSYEKL. This CDR3 contains 17 residues. Germline trimming cut 1 base from V and 1 base from J; bases unmatched to any gene: 7. This entry comes from a study of T cell clonality in common variable immunodeficiency. General study findings and limits: In common variable immunodeficiency, TCR beta chains reportedly carried fewer deletions and N-nucleotide insertions.

Using immunoSEQ multiplex PCR, the repertoire was profiled, and TCRdb retains in-frame clones only, with some absent. The sample holds approximately 81,000 clones, and no clone turns up only once. The J gene is TRBJ2-5, the V gene TRBV4-1; 9 bases map to TRBD2. The sequence was collected from a person aged 18 to 70 in good health. Sequenced: peripheral blood mononuclear cells. Partial CDR3 DNA: TGCGCCAGCAGCCAAGGGGGTAGCGGGAGTATCCAAGAGACC. Translated, it gives CASSQGGSGSIQET. Given in full, the CDR3 is CASSQGGSGSIQETQYF.